This T cell receptor beta chain was captured in a study of OX40 agonist ivuxolimab in advanced cancers. Study summary: Patients in dose escalation had liver, melanoma, kidney or head and neck cancers.

The CDR3 runs 17 residues. CDR1 is MRHNA and CDR2 is SNTAGT in the germline V gene. V lost 0 bases and J lost 6; bases outside the gene matches: 8. TCRdb keeps only in-frame clones here, not all; method: immunoSEQ multiplex PCR. The data show fewer than 90,000 clones, around 90% seen once. The sequencing here drew on CD4+ or CD8+ T cells sorted from blood, taken in a trial of the OX40 agonist ivuxolimab. J is TRBJ1-4 and V is TRBV6-4, with 9 bases aligning to TRBD1. This receptor was identified in an adult with an advanced solid tumor such as melanoma, head and neck, liver or kidney cancer. CDR3 sequence: CASSDSFPQGAYEKLFF. In DNA, the CDR3 is TGTGCCAGCAGTGACTCGTTCCCACAGGGGGCGTATGAAAAACTGTTTTTT.